Below, 18 T cell receptor beta chains from the same sample are listed, as sequenced in a study of T cell responses to AZD1222 COVID-19 vaccine. TCRdb keeps only in-frame clones here, not all; method: immunoSEQ multiplex PCR. The table has 100,000 to 150,000 clones, about 82% seen once. The sequencing here drew on peripheral blood, taken on day 0 of AZD1222 vaccination. These receptors all come from an adult in good health.

This clone came up once. The chain couples TRBV7-9 to TRBJ2-1; 8 positions match TRBD2. The CDR3 spans 13 residues. Germline CDR1 is SEHNR and CDR2 is FQNEAQ (reference sequence). The V segment lost 5 bases and the J segment 8 bases; nucleotides outside the gene matches: 5. This CDR3 is CASSPNGGDEQFF. CDR3 DNA sequence: TGTGCCAGCAGCCCTAACGGGGGGGATGAGCAGTTCTTC. The variable domain in full, with the rest retrieved from reference TRBV7-9 and TRBJ2-1, is DTGVSQNPRHKITKRGQNVTFRCDPISEHNRLYWYRQTLGQGPEFLTYFQNEAQLEKSRLLSDRFSAERPKGSFSTLEIQRTEQGDSAMYLCASSPNGGDEQFFGPGTRLTVL.

The gene calls are TRBV18 and TRBJ2-7; 7 bases line up with TRBD1. Germline CDR1 reads KGHSH; CDR2 reads LQKENI. The ends lost 3 bases at V and 0 bases at J; junction bases unmatched: 5. CDR3 size: 15 residues. The CDR3 spells CASSPGTASSYEQYF. CDR3 DNA sequence: TGTGCCAGCTCACCCGGGACAGCTAGCTCCTACGAGCAGTACTTC.

This chain joins TRBV3-1 (or the pseudogene TRBV3-2) and TRBJ1-6; D remains ambiguous. Trimming pared 0 bases from V and 9 bases from J, leaving 6 bases between. The CDR3 sequence is 13 residues long. Looked up from germline, CDR1 is LGHDT and CDR2 is YNNKEL (reference sequence). The CDR3 DNA sequence: TGTGCCAGCAGCCAAGATGTGTTTTCACCCCTCCACTTT. This translates into CASSQDVFSPLHF.

The chain links TRBV23-1 to TRBJ1-2; 9 bases agree with TRBD1. TRBV23-1 is identified as an open reading frame with a role that is uncertain. Germline trimming cut 2 bases from V and 6 bases from J; bases unmatched to any gene: 4. The CDR3 contains 14 residues. CDR3 amino acids: CASSQTGTGNGYTF. CDR3 DNA sequence: TGCGCCAGCAGTCAAACCGGGACAGGGAATGGCTACACCTTC.

The rearrangement uses TRBV2 and TRBJ1-5; 9 nucleotides agree with TRBD1. In germline, CDR1 is SNHLY, CDR2 FYNNEI. There are 16 residues in the CDR3. Trimming took 4 bases from V and 2 from J; bases not matched to a gene: 6. CDR3 sequence: CASSADRGGGNQPQHF. DNA of the CDR3: TGTGCCAGCAGTGCGGACAGGGGAGGAGGCAATCAGCCCCAGCATTTT.

The chain's CDR3 is CASSSYSGGAGDTQYF. In DNA, the CDR3 is TGTGCCAGCAGCTCCTACAGCGGGGGGGCCGGAGATACGCAGTATTTT. This chain links TRBV7-9 with TRBJ2-3, with 10 bases aligning to TRBD2. With 4 bases clipped from V and 5 bases from J, the junction kept 9 bases outside the gene matches. CDR3 length: 16 amino acids. Germline CDR1 and CDR2: SEHNR and FQNEAQ (reference sequence).

This chain links TRBV4-2 with TRBJ1-5; 8 positions match TRBD1. The CDR3 loop spans 16 amino acids. V lost 0 bases to trimming and J lost 5 bases; unmatched junction nucleotides: 6. Germline values: CDR1 LGHNA, CDR2 YNFKEQ. The CDR3 DNA is TGTGCCAGCAGCCAAGAGGGACAGGAATTATATCAGCCCCAGCATTTT. Translated, it gives CASSQEGQELYQPQHF.

The V call is TRBV5-4, the J call TRBJ1-1; TRBD1 matches 7 bases. The CDR3 has 16 residues. Trimming at V came to 4 bases and at J to 1 base, leaving 10 bases not matched to a gene. Germline CDR1 SGHNT, CDR2 YYREEE (reference sequence). Written as DNA, the CDR3 is TGTGCCAGCAGCCCGTCCCCGACAGGGACGAACACTGAAGCTTTCTTT. This gives the protein CASSPSPTGTNTEAFF.

V usage is TRBV19 and J usage is TRBJ2-1; 11 bases match TRBD2. V gave up 3 bases and J gave up 8 bases; unmatched junction bases: 9. Germline loops: CDR1 LNHDA, CDR2 SQIVND (reference sequence). The CDR3 contains 16 residues. The CDR3 region is CASSILAGGGADEQFF. CDR3 DNA: TGTGCCAGTAGTATCCTAGCGGGAGGAGGAGCGGATGAGCAGTTCTTC. Combining the CDR3 with reference TRBV19 and TRBJ2-1 gives the whole variable domain DGGITQSPKYLFRKEGQNVTLSCEQNLNHDAMYWYRQDPGQGLRLIYYSQIVNDFQKGDIAEGYSVSREKKESFPLTVTSAQKNPTAFYLCASSILAGGGADEQFFGPGTRLTVL.

The chain is built from TRBV3-1 (or the pseudogene TRBV3-2) and TRBJ2-5; D may match TRBD1 or TRBD2 (5 bases each). The ends were cut back, 4 bases at V and 2 bases at J, with 14 bases in the middle. Germline V gene sequence: CDR1 LGHDT, CDR2 YNNKEL (reference sequence). The CDR3 spans 15 residues. The CDR3 DNA follows: TGTGCCAGCAGCCGGCTCGGGGCGGTACAAGAGACCCAGTACTTC. Translating it yields CASSRLGAVQETQYF.

The chain links TRBV2 to TRBJ1-2; the D is unclear. Germline V gene sequence: CDR1 SNHLY, CDR2 FYNNEI. The CDR3 length is 14 residues. V lost 2 bases, J lost 4 bases, and 11 bases lay in between. The CDR3 loop is CASSEQIESYGYTF. CDR3 nucleotides: TGTGCCAGCAGTGAACAGATAGAAAGCTATGGCTACACCTTC.

The V call is TRBV28, the J call TRBJ2-1; 14 positions agree with TRBD2. The CDR3 extends over 13 amino acids. Trimming took 10 bases from V and 9 from J; bases not matched to a gene: 5. Germline values: CDR1 MDHEN, CDR2 SYDVKM. CDR3 loop: CATGTSGSGEQFF. The CDR3 nucleotides read TGTGCCACCGGGACTAGCGGGAGTGGTGAGCAGTTCTTC.

V usage is TRBV19 and J usage is TRBJ1-2; D is possibly TRBD1 (5 bases). The germline V gene encodes CDR1 LNHDA and CDR2 SQIVND (reference sequence). V was trimmed by 8 bases and J by 2 bases, leaving 21 bases between them. This CDR3 region has 16 residues. CDR3 in amino acids: CASGLGRLGGNYGYTF. DNA for the CDR3: TGTGCCAGTGGTCTCGGCAGGTTGGGGGGGAACTATGGCTACACCTTC.

V usage is TRBV19 and J usage is TRBJ2-7, with D tentatively TRBD1 (6 bases). Trimming shortened V by 1 base and J by 7 bases, and 17 bases separated the two germline ends. This CDR3 region has 15 residues. CDR1 and CDR2 from the germline V gene are LNHDA and SQIVND (reference sequence). The CDR3 DNA sequence: TGTGCCAGTAGTATAGGAAGGGGGACGGCTCAGGAGCAGTACTTC. Translated: CASSIGRGTAQEQYF.

This rearrangement joins TRBV4-3 to TRBJ1-3; 8 bases map to TRBD1. After removal of 0 bases from V and 4 bases from J, the junction contained 8 bases not matched to a gene. The CDR3 covers 17 residues. Germline V gene sequence: CDR1 LGHNA, CDR2 YSLEER. CDR3 nucleotide sequence: TGCGCCAGCAGCCAAGATTCAGCAGGGGGCTACGGAAACACCATATATTTT. This encodes CASSQDSAGGYGNTIYF.

In this sample, this clone turned up once. This chain joins TRBV7-2 and TRBJ1-5, with a possible D match to TRBD1 (6 bases). Per germline, CDR1 SGHTA and CDR2 FQGNSA. The CDR3 is made up of 15 amino acids. Deletions cut 5 bases from V and 5 bases from J, with 16 bases between. The CDR3 DNA is TGTGCCAGCAGCCAAGGTGGACAGCTATATCAGCCCCAGCATTTT. It yields the protein CASSQGGQLYQPQHF. The full variable domain, completed using reference TRBV7-2 and TRBJ1-5, is GAGVSQSPSNKVTEKGKDVELRCDPISGHTALYWYRQSLGQGLEFLIYFQGNSAPDKSGLPSDRFSAERTGGSVSTLTIQRTQQEDSAVYLCASSQGGQLYQPQHFGDGTRLSIL.

The V and J genes are TRBV6-5 and TRBJ1-2, with TRBD1 matching 9 bases. V gave up 0 bases and J gave up 8 bases; unmatched junction bases: 7. Looked up from germline, CDR1 is MNHEY and CDR2 is SVGAGI. This CDR3 comprises 15 residues. CDR3 bases: TGTGCCAGCAGTTACTCAGGACAGGGGATGTACGGCTACACCTTC. It codes for CASSYSGQGMYGYTF.

The chain couples TRBV7-2 to TRBJ1-5; D unclear. Germline CDR1 SGHTA, CDR2 FQGNSA. The length of the CDR3 is 15 residues. Trimming removed 5 bases from V and 1 base from J, with 12 bases in between. CDR3 residues: CASSPRLGSNQPQHF. CDR3 bases: TGTGCCAGCAGCCCCCGGCTCGGGAGCAATCAGCCCCAGCATTTT.